The sequence of this T cell receptor (beta chain) was determined in a study of blood T cell repertoires in COVID-19. Across the whole study: Whether acute or convalescent, the COVID-19 samples came from the United States, Italy and Spain.

J lost 1 base, V lost 6 bases, and 6 bases had no gene match. Germline V gene lookup returns CDR1 SGHRS and CDR2 YFSETQ. The CDR3 is 15 amino acids. Original data processing: Reference gene primer amplification gave estimated nucleated cell counts. The protocol was immunoSEQ multiplex PCR, while the TCRdb copy is restricted to in-frame clones and leaves out a portion. From that table come the V and J calls and clone size; the DNA was used to work out D and trimming. The sample contains 85,000 to 130,000 clones, 75% to 90% of which appear only once. The V call is TRBV5-1, the J call TRBJ2-3; 9 positions agree with TRBD2. The TCR sequence derives from a man aged 45-65 years with acute or convalescent COVID-19. The sequencing input was peripheral blood. Here the CDR3 reads CASKIAGDGTDTQYF. For the CDR3, the DNA is TGCGCCAGCAAAATAGCGGGAGACGGCACAGATACGCAGTATTTT.